Below, 11 T cell receptor beta chains from the same sample are listed, as sequenced in a study of OX40 agonist ivuxolimab in advanced cancers. Receptor libraries were prepared by the immunoSEQ multiplex PCR assay. Not all clones reach the TCRdb copy of this immuneACCESS table, which keeps in-frame sequences only. Checked studies attribute under half of the gap to unresolved V genes and leave the rest unexplained. This sample lists roughly 27,000 clones; over 75% were detected once. Around 50% of the sample goes to the ten largest clones. The input for sequencing was CD4+ or CD8+ T cells sorted from blood, taken in a trial of the OX40 agonist ivuxolimab. The receptor source for this set is an adult with an advanced solid tumor such as melanoma, head and neck, liver or kidney cancer.

The chain links TRBV28 to TRBJ1-6, with TRBD1 as a possible D gene (6 bases). Germline V gene data show CDR1 as MDHEN and CDR2 as SYDVKM. The CDR3 consists of 13 residues. V dropped 5 bases and J dropped 9 bases, with 11 bases sitting between them. As DNA, the CDR3 is TGTGCCAGCAGTATTACAGGGTTTTCACCCCTCCACTTT. The encoded protein is CASSITGFSPLHF.

V gene TRBV7-9 combines with J gene TRBJ2-3; 9 nucleotides match TRBD2. This CDR3 is built from 16 residues. Germline V lookup: CDR1 SEHNR, CDR2 FQNEAQ (reference sequence). With V trimmed by 2 bases and J by 6 bases, 9 bases remained unmatched. The CDR3 reads CASSLRLAGGLDTQYF. The CDR3, as DNA: TGTGCCAGCAGCTTACGTCTGGCGGGGGGGCTCGATACGCAGTATTTT.

The chain recombines TRBV19 with TRBJ2-5; D tentatively reads TRBD1 or TRBD2 (6 bases each). The CDR3 extends over 14 amino acids. V was cut by 6 bases and J by 5 bases, with 16 bases left in between. Per germline, CDR1 LNHDA and CDR2 SQIVND (reference sequence). CDR3 sequence reads: CASRETGGGETQYF. In nucleotides, the CDR3 is TGTGCCAGTAGGGAGACAGGAGGGGGGGAGACCCAGTACTTC.

V gene TRBV6-6 combines with J gene TRBJ1-2; D not certain. Trimming left V 3 bases short and J 6 bases short, with 20 bases between. Germline CDR1 and CDR2: MNHNY and SVGAGI (reference sequence). The CDR3 runs 16 residues. CDR3 in amino acids: CASSYHPNPSGHGYTF. The CDR3 bases are TGTGCCAGCAGTTATCACCCCAACCCGTCCGGGCATGGCTACACCTTC.

The chain links TRBV6-6 to TRBJ2-7; 8 bases map to TRBD1. This CDR3 contains 15 residues. Germline CDR1 reads MNHNY; CDR2 reads SVGAGI (reference sequence). The V segment lost 0 bases and the J segment 2 bases; nucleotides outside the gene matches: 3. The CDR3 coding sequence is TGTGCCAGCAGTTACTCGACAGGGGCGGCCTACGAGCAGTACTTC. Translating it yields CASSYSTGAAYEQYF.

This chain connects TRBV15 to TRBJ2-1; D gene ambiguous. Deletions cut 6 bases from V and 4 bases from J, with 19 bases between. Per the germline V gene, CDR1 is LNHNV and CDR2 is YYDKDF (reference sequence). The CDR3 consists of 16 residues. CDR3 residues: CATRPLPIGLYNEQFF. Written as DNA, the CDR3 is TGTGCCACCAGGCCCCTTCCCATCGGCCTTTACAATGAGCAGTTCTTC. The full variable domain, its missing parts supplied by reference TRBV15 and TRBJ2-1, is DAMVIQNPRYQVTQFGKPVTLSCSQTLNHNVMYWYQQKSSQAPKLLFHYYDKDFNNEADTPDNFQSRRPNTSFCFLDIRSPGLGDTAMYLCATRPLPIGLYNEQFFGPGTRLTVL.

The genes are TRBV21-1 and TRBJ1-4. TRBV21-1 is labeled a pseudogene. The CDR3 runs 15 residues. CDR3 bases: TGTGCCAGCAGCAAAGTTCCAGTGAATAGTGAAAAACTGTTTTTT. This codes for CASSKVPVNSEKLFF.

V and J are TRBV9 and TRBJ2-3; 9 bases match TRBD2. The germline CDR1 and CDR2 sequences are SGDLS and YYNGEE. The CDR3 extends over 15 amino acids. The ends lost 0 bases at V and 7 bases at J; junction bases unmatched: 6. The CDR3 DNA sequence: TGTGCCAGCAGCGTAGAGGGCGGGGGGGTGAATACGCAGTATTTT. Protein: CASSVEGGGVNTQYF.

The chain joins TRBV7-3 to TRBJ2-2; D unclear. Germline CDR1 SGHTA, CDR2 FQGTGA. Trimming took off 3 bases at V and 5 bases at J, with 4 bases between the two ends. The CDR3 covers 12 residues. CDR3 sequence: CASSLMTGELFF. CDR3 DNA: TGTGCCAGCAGCTTGATGACCGGGGAGCTGTTTTTT.

The table lists this clone with many counts. This chain connects TRBV6-6 to TRBJ2-7, with D possibly being TRBD2 (5 bases). Trimming stripped 2 bases from V and 2 bases from J, with 10 bases between. This CDR3 is 14 amino acids long. Germline CDR1 reads MNHNY; CDR2 reads SVGAGI (reference sequence). Here the CDR3 DNA reads TGTGCCAGCAGTTACCTCGAGGGCACCTACGAGCAGTACTTC. It yields the protein CASSYLEGTYEQYF.

The chain uses TRBV11-2 and TRBJ1-1; a possible D gene is TRBD1 (5 bases). This CDR3 comprises 14 residues. From germline, CDR1 is SGHAT and CDR2 FQNNGV. The V and J ends lost 1 base and 8 bases respectively, with 14 bases between them. This CDR3 reads CASSLGPLTDEAFF. CDR3 sequence (DNA): TGTGCCAGCAGCTTAGGGCCCTTGACAGACGAAGCTTTCTTT.